This entry lists 27 T cell receptor beta chains sequenced from one sample in a study of control samples from healthy donors and cancer patients (dated by TCRdb to 2020 to 2021). Library construction relied on the immunoSEQ multiplex PCR assay. This is the immuneACCESS table as TCRdb keeps it, with only in-frame sequences that have V and J called. A part of the clones is gone; compared with another copy, unresolved V genes explain less than half, and the rest is unexplained. The sample includes just under 80,000 clones, with around 90% observed a single time. The ten top clones hold under 2.5% of the sample. Sequenced sample: PBMCs. The receptors originated from a woman in her fifties or sixties with head and neck cancer.

The rearrangement uses TRBV6-1 and TRBJ1-5; D might be TRBD1 (6 bases). V dropped 3 bases and J dropped 7 bases, with 16 bases sitting between them. The germline CDR1 and CDR2 sequences are MNHNS and SASEGT. The CDR3 sequence is 15 residues long. The DNA for the CDR3 is TGTGCCAGCAGTGAGGGTCGGGGGCAGGAGCAGCCCCAGCATTTT. This codes for CASSEGRGQEQPQHF.

This clone was seen a single time. Germline is not matched at one junction end, which may reflect a read error. This chain links TRBV4-1 with TRBJ2-1; 7 bases line up with TRBD1. The CDR3 length is 17 residues. Looked up from germline, CDR1 is MGHRA and CDR2 is YSYEKL. Here the CDR3 DNA reads TGCCCCAGCAGCCGACCGGGACAGAGTCGTTCCTACAATGAGCAGTTCTTC. The encoded protein is CPSSRPGQSRSYNEQFF.

Details on this clone: This CDR3 is also generated by other DNA sequences in the sample. This rearrangement joins TRBV27 to TRBJ1-5; D not certain. Germline lookup yields CDR1 MNHEY and CDR2 SMNVEV (reference sequence). V gave up 3 bases and J gave up 7 bases, with 7 bases separating them. The CDR3 consists of 12 residues. The CDR3 is CASSFLHQPQHF. CDR3 bases: TGTGCCAGCAGTTTCCTGCACCAGCCCCAGCATTTT.

This clone was recorded only once. The chain combines TRBV6-1 with TRBJ1-4; 7 nucleotides line up with TRBD1. Per the germline V gene, CDR1 is MNHNS and CDR2 is SASEGT. J gave up 7 bases and V 3 bases, and 8 bases lay outside the gene matches. CDR3 length: 15 amino acids. The CDR3 here is CASSEDPGGGEKLFF. In nucleotides, the CDR3 is TGTGCCAGCAGTGAGGACCCAGGGGGAGGTGAAAAACTGTTTTTT.

The rearrangement links TRBV6-5 to TRBJ2-5; D might be TRBD1 (6 bases). The V gene's germline CDR1 is MNHEY and CDR2 SVGAGI. V dropped 5 bases and J dropped 3 bases, with 10 bases sitting between them. The CDR3 contains 13 residues. This chain's CDR3 is CASSRRTEETQYF. The DNA of the CDR3 is TGTGCCAGCAGTCGTCGGACAGAAGAGACCCAGTACTTC.

This sequence joins TRBV5-4 and TRBJ2-1, with 8 bases aligning to TRBD2. Germline CDR1 is SGHNT and CDR2 is YYREEE (reference sequence). V lost 5 bases and J lost 6; bases outside the gene matches: 16. CDR3 size: 17 residues. The CDR3 spells CASRLTPSGAGGNEQFF. CDR3 sequence (DNA): TGTGCCAGCAGATTGACCCCCAGTGGGGCGGGGGGCAATGAGCAGTTCTTC.

This clone came up a few times. The chain couples TRBV28 to TRBJ1-6; no firm D call. CDR1 MDHEN and CDR2 SYDVKM come from the germline V gene. The CDR3 length is 14 residues. Trimming took off 3 bases at V and 7 bases at J, with 10 bases between the two ends. CDR3 region: CASSFGVRNSPLHF. The CDR3 DNA reads TGTGCCAGCAGTTTTGGGGTCCGAAATTCACCCCTCCACTTT.

The chain is built from TRBV6-2 or TRBV6-3 and TRBJ2-3; 8 bases are a match to TRBD2. The ends lost 5 bases at V and 1 base at J; junction bases unmatched: 5. This CDR3 contains 15 residues. Per germline, CDR1 MNHEY and CDR2 SVGEGT. The chain's CDR3 is CASSMAGGRTDTQYF. Written as DNA, the CDR3 is TGTGCCAGCAGTATGGCGGGAGGACGCACAGATACGCAGTATTTT.

The chain has TRBV3-1 (or the pseudogene TRBV3-2) and TRBJ1-3; D is uncertain. The V end was cut by 1 base, the J end by 6 bases, with 13 bases between. The CDR3 is made up of 15 amino acids. Germline V gene sequence: CDR1 LGHDT, CDR2 YNNKEL (reference sequence). The CDR3 DNA sequence: TGTGCCAGCAGCCAAGCACAGCCAAGAAAAAACACCATATATTTT. Residues: CASSQAQPRKNTIYF.

The chain recombines TRBV9 with TRBJ2-7; D is undetermined. The germline gives CDR1 SGDLS, CDR2 YYNGEE. With 1 base removed from V and 0 bases from J, the gap between germline ends came to 11 bases. The CDR3 has 15 amino acids. CDR3 in amino acids: CASSVSFLSSYEQYF. For the CDR3, the DNA is TGTGCCAGCAGCGTAAGCTTCTTGAGCTCCTACGAGCAGTACTTC.

The CDR3 loop is CASSPPVGSGNTIYF. The CDR3 coding sequence is TGTGCCAGCTCACCACCGGTGGGGTCGGGAAACACCATATATTTT. The rearrangement uses TRBV18 and TRBJ1-3, with unresolved D. The germline CDR1 and CDR2 sequences are KGHSH and LQKENI. V lost 0 bases to trimming and J lost 4 bases, with 10 bases between them. The CDR3 spans 15 residues.

J is TRBJ1-2 and V is TRBV5-6, with D unclear. Germline values: CDR1 SGHDT, CDR2 YYEEEE. V dropped 0 bases and J dropped 0 bases, with 6 bases sitting between them. The CDR3 consists of 14 residues. This CDR3 reads CASSLVDTNYGYTF. The CDR3 nucleotides are TGTGCCAGCAGCTTGGTGGATACTAACTATGGCTACACCTTC.

The sample holds a few counts of this clone. The CDR3 DNA reads TGTGCCAGCTCACCACGATTACTCCCGGACTCAAGCACCGGGGAGCTGTTTTTT. This sequence encodes CASSPRLLPDSSTGELFF. This sequence joins TRBV18 and TRBJ2-2; TRBD2 might be the D (5 bases). Germline V CDR1 and CDR2: KGHSH, LQKENI. This CDR3 is 18 amino acids long. V was shortened by 1 base and J by 4 bases, with 19 bases between the two germline ends.

This sequence joins TRBV4-2 and TRBJ2-5, with D tentatively TRBD1 (5 bases). This CDR3 has 15 residues. CDR1 LGHNA and CDR2 YNFKEQ come from the germline V gene. Deletions cut 0 bases from V and 3 bases from J, with 11 bases between. CDR3 in amino acids: CASSQDRQTEETQYF. In DNA, the CDR3 is TGTGCCAGCAGCCAAGATCGACAGACAGAAGAGACCCAGTACTTC.

This clone came up a few times. The rearrangement joins TRBV19 to TRBJ1-5; 8 bases are a match to TRBD1. This CDR3 is built from 15 residues. The V and J ends lost 0 bases and 3 bases, in that order; junction bases with no gene match: 1. Germline CDR1 LNHDA, CDR2 SQIVND (reference sequence). In DNA form, the CDR3 reads TGTGCCAGTAGTATAGACAGGGGGCCCAATCAGCCCCAGCATTTT. Translating gives CASSIDRGPNQPQHF.

The chain uses TRBV7-2 and TRBJ2-4; possibly TRBD1 for D (5 bases). There are 18 residues in the CDR3. Germline CDR1 is SGHTA and CDR2 is FQGNSA. Deletions cut 1 base from V and 0 bases from J, with 16 bases between. The CDR3 spells CASSLVGVGDLAKNIQYF. The DNA of the CDR3 is TGTGCCAGCAGCTTAGTAGGGGTCGGAGATCTAGCCAAAAACATTCAGTACTTC.

The CDR3 sequence is CASSRQNSPLHF. In DNA form, the CDR3 reads TGTGCCAGCTCGCGACAGAATTCACCCCTCCACTTT. The chain has TRBV18 and TRBJ1-6; tentatively, D is TRBD1 (5 bases). The germline V gene has CDR1 KGHSH and CDR2 LQKENI. V shed 6 bases and J shed 7 bases, with 7 bases lying between them. The CDR3 has 12 residues.

The chain combines TRBV10-3 with TRBJ1-4, with D possibly being TRBD1 (5 bases). The CDR3 is 14 residues long. CDR1 ENHRY and CDR2 SYGVKD come from the germline V gene. Trimming cost V 3 bases and J 7 bases, with 12 bases left between them. The CDR3 is CAISDGQGSEKLFF. DNA of the CDR3: TGTGCCATCAGTGACGGACAAGGGAGTGAAAAACTGTTTTTT.

The chain employs TRBV6-5 and TRBJ1-4; 10 bases align to TRBD1. This CDR3 has 16 amino acids. Germline assignment: CDR1 MNHEY and CDR2 SVGAGI. V dropped 2 bases and J dropped 7; count of bases not matched to a gene: 7. The CDR3: CASSYLFGQGGEKLFF. CDR3 sequence (DNA): TGTGCCAGCAGTTACCTGTTCGGACAGGGGGGTGAAAAACTGTTTTTT.

This clone was found once. The V and J genes are TRBV11-1 and TRBJ2-5; 7 bases are shared with TRBD2. J lost 5 bases, V lost 2 bases, and 11 bases had no gene match. The germline CDR1 and CDR2 sequences are SGHAT and FQDESV (reference sequence). This CDR3 is built from 16 residues. The CDR3 here is CASSLNGAGVFETQYF. The CDR3 nucleotides read TGTGCCAGCAGCTTAAATGGTGCGGGAGTCTTTGAGACCCAGTACTTC. Drawing the rest from reference TRBV11-1 and TRBJ2-5, the complete variable domain is EAEVAQSPRYKITEKSQAVAFWCDPISGHATLYWYRQILGQGPELLVQFQDESVVDDSQLPKDRFSAERLKGVDSTLKIQPAELGDSAMYLCASSLNGAGVFETQYFGPGTRLLVL.

This chain uses TRBV9 with TRBJ1-1; unclear D gene. CDR3 length: 13 residues. Germline CDR1 reads SGDLS; CDR2 reads YYNGEE. Trimming took off 1 base at V and 7 bases at J, with 11 bases between the two ends. Written as DNA, the CDR3 is TGTGCCAGCAGCGTACAGTTTGGGGATGAAGCTTTCTTT. It specifies CASSVQFGDEAFF. The whole variable domain, filled in from reference TRBV9 and TRBJ1-1, reads DSGVTQTPKHLITATGQRVTLRCSPRSGDLSVYWYQQSLDQGLQFLIQYYNGEERAKGNILERFSAQQFPDLHSELNLSSLELGDSALYFCASSVQFGDEAFFGQGTRLTVV.

The V call is TRBV18, the J call TRBJ2-6; 8 bases fit TRBD1. CDR1 and CDR2 from the germline V gene are KGHSH and LQKENI. This CDR3 is built from 16 residues. V shed 5 bases and J 3 bases; nucleotides not matched to a gene: 6. The CDR3 sequence is CASSSQGAHGANVLTF. As DNA, the CDR3 is TGTGCCAGCTCATCGCAGGGGGCGCATGGGGCCAACGTCCTGACTTTC.

The V and J genes are TRBV29-1 and TRBJ2-1; tentative D call: TRBD1 (8 bases). The CDR3 spans 15 residues. Trimming stripped 7 bases from V and 12 bases from J, with 28 bases between. Germline values: CDR1 SQVTM, CDR2 ANQGSEA. CDR3 DNA: TGCAGCGCCCAGGGGGGGACAGGTGGTTTCTTAGGGCAGTTCTTC. Protein: CSAQGGTGGFLGQFF.

The chain uses TRBV3-1 (or the pseudogene TRBV3-2) and TRBJ2-1; D perhaps matches TRBD2 (6 bases). Germline loops: CDR1 LGHDT, CDR2 YNNKEL (reference sequence). The ends were cut back, 3 bases at V and 6 bases at J, with 12 bases in the middle. The CDR3 consists of 14 residues. The chain's CDR3 is CASSHLAVRNEQFF. Written as DNA, the CDR3 is TGTGCCAGCAGCCACTTAGCGGTCCGCAATGAGCAGTTCTTC.

In this sample, this clone turned up a few times. CDR3 nucleotides: TGTGCCAGCAGCGTAGGACAGTTAATTAGGGAGACCCAGTACTTC. It encodes CASSVGQLIRETQYF. The chain carries TRBV9 and TRBJ2-5; the D gene is possibly TRBD1 (5 bases). The CDR3 spans 15 residues. The germline gives CDR1 SGDLS, CDR2 YYNGEE. V was shortened by 0 bases and J by 5 bases, with 14 bases between the two germline ends.

CDR3 residues: CASRSEGFSGNTIYF. CDR3 nucleotide sequence: TGTGCCAGCAGGAGTGAGGGTTTCTCTGGAAACACCATATATTTT. The rearrangement uses TRBV7-3 and TRBJ1-3; no definite D call. Germline loops: CDR1 SGHTA, CDR2 FQGTGA. Trimming cost V 6 bases and J 0 bases, with 12 bases left between them. This CDR3 region has 15 residues.

V and J are TRBV5-1 and TRBJ1-1, with D unresolved. Germline CDR1 and CDR2: SGHRS and YFSETQ. The CDR3 spans 14 residues. V lost 4 bases and J lost 1, with 11 bases in between. CDR3 amino acids: CASSVTTTNTEAFF. The CDR3 DNA is TGCGCCAGCAGCGTCACGACAACGAACACTGAAGCTTTCTTT.